This TCR beta chain was captured in a study of early stage breast cancer tumors (dated by TCRdb to about 2017). Describing the broader study: Of the roughly 15 invasive breast tumors, about a dozen were found to be estrogen receptor-positive, progesterone receptor-positive and HER2-negative. Most of the 12 ER+/PR+/HER2- tumors were invasive ductal carcinomas, while the other four were invasive lobular carcinomas. The average read coverage per sample was roughly 10-fold. The samples as a whole yielded some 2,500,000 detected templates, corresponding to around 1,100,000 unique clonotypes.

The study profiled bulk TCR beta-chain repertoires in matched peripheral blood, tumor and adjacent normal breast tissue taken from about 15 patients with early-stage breast cancer. Before surgery, whole blood (about 5-10 mL) was collected into EDTA tubes and processed within 2 hours. Peripheral blood mononuclear cells were isolated by Ficoll-Paque centrifugation in SepMate-50 tubes. For storage in liquid nitrogen, PBMCs were cryopreserved as aliquots of about 1.9 to 4 million cells in roughly 90% FBS with 10% DMSO. Genomic DNA was extracted with the Qiagen AllPrep DNA/RNA Mini kit. Notes on this clone: Its specific antigen is unknown. No qualities accompany the bases; no much larger clone lies one base away.

Each sample was amplified in two independent genomic DNA replicates, using about 0.52 ug for blood and around 1.5 ug for tumor or normal breast. Following the manufacturer's instructions, the ImmunoSeq Intro kit was used to carry out TCRB sequencing on genomic DNA. For absolute quantification, the approximately 30-cycle multiplex PCR included proprietary primers along with spike-in control sequences. Single-end 150-bp reads were used to sequence an 87-bp fragment spanning the CDR3 and the flanking V and J genes. Seven samples, with two replicates for each sample, were multiplexed per lane of an Illumina MiSeq using version 3.0 chemistry. For the original study's pipeline: The vendor's proprietary pipeline handled the raw data processing, merging both replicates into a single result for each sample. To define clonotypes, the study grouped productive rearrangements that shared the V-gene family, CDR3 amino acid sequence and J-gene segment. Clonality was calculated as 1 minus the normalized Shannon entropy (Pielou evenness) of TCRB abundances. T cell density was estimated by dividing total templates by the number of input cells inferred from the DNA input amount. Total repertoire diversity and clonality were estimated with Recon using default parameters. A clonotype counted as tumor-enriched if its abundance in tumor exceeded 0.1% and was at least 32-fold higher than its abundance in normal breast. TCRdb re-hosts the immuneACCESS table, in-frame sequences only. Its copies lack some clones; in the studies checked, an unresolved V gene accounts for under half of them, and the cause for the rest is not known. V and J calls and clone size are copied from that table; D and trimming were computed from the DNA. The sample contains about 21,000 clones, approximately 80% of them found a single time. In total, the top ten clones hold about 30% of the sample.

General conclusions and limits of the study: Because the cohort was small, analysis by tumor subtype was not possible. Repertoires from blood and normal breast were more alike than repertoires from blood and tumor, and in about 90% of the 16 patients, comparing each tissue with blood separated tumor from normal. Compared with adjacent normal breast tissue, tumors had approximately 2.7-fold higher T cell density and higher clonality. Enriched TCRB sequences shared across patients were found to be mostly commonly generated sequences that were unlikely to play an important role in the tumor microenvironment. Bulk genomic DNA sequencing of unsorted cells missed chain pairing and functional markers such as CD4, CD8 and FOXP3.

From the cysteine through the phenylalanine, the CDR3 covers 14 amino acids. Of all the DNA, just the CDR3 is kept, 42 bases in frame from base 1. Looking up the germline V gene (reference sequence) yields CDR1 SGHNT and CDR2 YYREEE. Trimming takes 4 bases off V and 2 bases off J; junction bases not matched to a gene: 5. In this chain, TRBV5-4 is recombined with TRBJ2-7; 8 bases in between match TRBD1. The source is a person aged 55 to 70 with breast cancer. The sequencing sample was made of blood. Read as DNA, the sequence is TGTGCCAGCAGCCTGGACAGGGCAGCCTACGAGCAGTACTTC. This translates into CASSLDRAAYEQYF.